Each of the 25 T cell receptor beta chains below was sequenced from the same sample in a study of T cell repertoires in cytomegalovirus infection. TCRdb ran MiXCR on the reads and lists one entry per CDR3 protein. The table includes nearly 650,000 distinct CDR3 sequences, 24% detected once. Source material: CD8+ T cells from PBMCs. The source of these receptors is a human donor in good health (CMV status not recorded). Some clones in this sample may be carry-over from other donors' samples.

The count of this clonotype is one. This may be a read error: a much more frequent sequence differs by one nucleotide. The chain joins TRBV10-2 to TRBJ1-2; 9 bases fit TRBD1. This CDR3 contains 17 residues. Germline CDR1 is WSHSY and CDR2 is SAAADI. The CDR3 nucleotides read TGCGCCTGCAGAGTAACTCTTGGACAGGGGCTTAACTATGGCTACACCTTC. This codes for CACRVTLGQGLNYGYTF.

A word on this clonotype: A read error may explain this, as a much larger clone is one base away. The chain links TRBV27 to TRBJ1-1; maybe TRBD1 (5 bases). CDR3 length: 14 residues. V shed 6 bases and J shed 8 bases, with 19 bases lying between them. CDR1 is MNHEY and CDR2 is SMNVEV in the germline V gene (reference sequence). The CDR3 here is CASRGRTRVLEAFF. CDR3 sequence (DNA): TGTGCCAGCAGGGGTCGGACAAGGGTTTTAGAAGCTTTCTTT.

Worth noting for this clonotype: This may come from a read error, since a much larger clone is one base off. The chain is built from TRBV7-9 and TRBJ1-2; D perhaps matches TRBD1 (6 bases). This CDR3 is 14 amino acids long. Trimming removed 5 bases at V and 8 bases at J, with 18 bases between. Germline CDR1 SEHNR, CDR2 FQNEAQ (reference sequence). The CDR3 loop reads CASSPSGQWVGYTF. The CDR3 nucleotides read TGTGCCAGCAGCCCCTCTGGACAGTGGGTCGGCTACACCTTC.

There are a few counts of this clonotype. This chain uses TRBV20-1 with TRBJ2-2; D is perhaps TRBD2 (6 bases). V lost 3 bases and J 5 bases, leaving 7 bases between the germline ends. This CDR3 is built from 12 residues. Germline V gives CDR1 DFQATT, CDR2 SNEGSKA (reference sequence). In DNA form, the CDR3 reads TGCAGTGCTAGCGGGGGAACCGGGGAGCTGTTTTTT. It is translated as CSASGGTGELFF.

The genes are TRBV12-3 or TRBV12-4 and TRBJ2-1; D assignment may be TRBD1 or TRBD2 (6 bases each). This CDR3 has 15 amino acids. Between the trimmed V and J ends, which lost 3 bases and 8 bases, there was a span of 17 bases. The CDR3 bases are TGTGCCAGCAGTTTTCTTGGGGGGCGCATAGATGAGCAGTTCTTC. Its protein is CASSFLGGRIDEQFF.

This clonotype was observed at least ten times. The chain has TRBV7-2 and TRBJ2-3; 12 nucleotides align to TRBD2. The J segment lost 2 bases and the V segment lost 10 bases, leaving 13 bases of the junction unmatched. The germline V gene encodes CDR1 SGHTA and CDR2 FQGNSA. The CDR3 has 17 amino acids. The CDR3 bases are TGTGCCACGTGGGGGGAAGGGACTAGCGGGTTCACAGATACGCAGTATTTT. This sequence encodes CATWGEGTSGFTDTQYF.

The rearrangement links TRBV20-1 to TRBJ2-3, with D possibly matching TRBD2 (5 bases). The germline V gene has CDR1 DFQATT and CDR2 SNEGSKA (reference sequence). The CDR3 spans 17 residues. The V gene lost 0 bases and the J gene lost 1 base, with 17 bases spanning the gap. CDR3 sequence (DNA): TGCAGTGCTAGAGACTCCCCTGAGAGGGTGGGCACAGATACGCAGTATTTT. Protein: CSARDSPERVGTDTQYF.

Many counts were recorded for this clonotype. V is TRBV7-9 and J is TRBJ1-2; 10 nucleotides agree with TRBD1. V lost 2 bases to trimming and J lost 6 bases; unmatched junction nucleotides: 6. This CDR3 spans 15 amino acids. In germline, CDR1 is SEHNR, CDR2 FQNEAQ (reference sequence). This chain's CDR3 is CASSLRQGADDGYTF. The CDR3, as DNA: TGTGCCAGCAGCTTACGACAGGGGGCTGACGATGGCTACACCTTC.

This clonotype was seen a single time. This could be a read error, since a much larger clone is one nucleotide away. The chain recombines TRBV6-1 with TRBJ2-7; 9 bases fit TRBD1. The germline gives CDR1 MNHNS, CDR2 SASEGT. CDR3 size: 16 residues. CDR3 amino acids: CANSARGQGGFYEQYF. For the CDR3, the DNA is TGTGCCAACAGTGCGCGGGGACAGGGAGGATTCTACGAGCAGTACTTC.

This clonotype turned up a few times. The chain joins TRBV7-9 to TRBJ1-6; tentative D call: TRBD1 (5 bases). Deletions cut 3 bases from V and 5 bases from J, with 14 bases between. Per the germline V gene, CDR1 is SEHNR and CDR2 is FQNEAQ (reference sequence). The length of the CDR3 is 16 residues. The CDR3 DNA reads TGTGCCAGCAGCTTCACCGGGGACTATAATAATTCACCCCTCCACTTT. Its translation: CASSFTGDYNNSPLHF.

This clonotype was seen ten or more times. The chain uses TRBV7-2 and TRBJ2-7; possibly TRBD2 for D (6 bases). The CDR3 is 14 amino acids. The germline V gene encodes CDR1 SGHTA and CDR2 FQGNSA. Trimming pared 4 bases from V and 1 base from J, leaving 11 bases between. The CDR3 sequence is CASSSPGLSYEQYF. CDR3 sequence (DNA): TGTGCCAGCAGCTCACCGGGACTTTCCTACGAGCAGTACTTC.

For this clonotype: Being one base from a much bigger clone, this may be a read error. This is likely a read error, given that the CDR3 carries no conserved phenylalanine or tryptophan at its end. This chain connects TRBV7-6 to TRBJ2-1; D gene ambiguous. The germline V gene has CDR1 SGHVS and CDR2 FNYEAQ. V was pared by 2 bases and J by 6 bases, with 14 bases between. This CDR3 has 15 residues. CDR3 DNA: TGTGCCAGCAGCTTATGGCCTCGCCCCGGCAATGAGCAGTTCCTC. It codes for CASSLWPRPGNEQFL.

On this clonotype: Being one base from a much bigger clone, this may be a read error. This rearrangement joins TRBV6-2 or TRBV6-3 to TRBJ2-1, with D hard to call. This CDR3 is 15 amino acids long. Germline CDR1 and CDR2: MNHEY and SVGEGT. Here the CDR3 reads CANSYGPRRYNEQFF. In DNA, the CDR3 is TGTGCCAACAGTTACGGTCCCAGGAGATACAATGAGCAGTTCTTC.

This clonotype was counted between two and nine times. The V gene is TRBV5-1, the J gene TRBJ2-7; possibly TRBD1 for D (6 bases). The CDR3 spans 15 residues. Germline CDR1 SGHRS, CDR2 YFSETQ. V was cut by 5 bases and J by 4 bases, with 19 bases left in between. The CDR3 loop is CASRTTGSRAYEQYF. In nucleotides, the CDR3 is TGCGCCAGCAGAACGACAGGTTCGAGGGCTTACGAGCAGTACTTC.

The chain recombines TRBV7-2 with TRBJ2-7; TRBD1 might be the D (5 bases). From germline, CDR1 is SGHTA and CDR2 FQGNSA. Trimming cost V 2 bases and J 5 bases, with 10 bases left between them. This CDR3 spans 13 amino acids. The CDR3 DNA reads TGTGCCAGCAGCTTACCTCAGGGAAACGAGCAGTACTTC. It codes for CASSLPQGNEQYF.

Comments on this clonotype: A read error may explain this, as a much larger clone is one base away. This chain connects TRBV12-3 or TRBV12-4 to TRBJ2-7; 8 positions match TRBD1. This CDR3 is 19 amino acids long. Losses at the gene ends were 6 bases for V and 2 bases for J; bases not matched to a gene: 21. CDR3 in amino acids: CASRQPYDDRGTNPYEQYV. The CDR3 coding sequence is TGTGCCAGCAGACAACCTTACGACGACAGGGGCACCAACCCCTACGAGCAGTACGTC.

Ten or more counts support this clonotype. V usage is TRBV28 and J usage is TRBJ1-1, with D tentatively TRBD1 (5 bases). The CDR3 is made up of 13 amino acids. Germline V lookup: CDR1 MDHEN, CDR2 SYDVKM. Deletions cut 8 bases from V and 1 base from J, with 11 bases between. DNA of the CDR3: TGTGCCAGCTTGAGACAGCCGAACACTGAAGCTTTCTTT. Translated, it gives CASLRQPNTEAFF.

This clonotype has ten or more counts. One end of the junction does not line up with germline, which may come from a read error. The gene calls are TRBV7-9 and TRBJ2-5, with TRBD2 matching over 9 bases. Germline CDR1 SEHNR, CDR2 FQNEAQ (reference sequence). The CDR3 runs to 15 residues. In nucleotides, the CDR3 is TGTGCCAGCAGCGGGACTAGCCCCTCCCAAGTGACCCAGTACTTC. Amino acids: CASSGTSPSQVTQYF.

The chain combines TRBV7-9 with TRBJ2-2; D remains ambiguous. The germline gives CDR1 SEHNR, CDR2 FQNEAQ (reference sequence). The CDR3 has 13 residues. V was trimmed by 8 bases and J by 3 bases, leaving 10 bases between them. In nucleotides, the CDR3 is TGTGCCAGCCCTTCCACCGACACCGGGGAGCTGTTTTTT. Translated: CASPSTDTGELFF.

In its sample, this clonotype was seen a few times. The chain combines TRBV15 with TRBJ1-1, with D unclear. Germline CDR1 reads LNHNV; CDR2 reads YYDKDF (reference sequence). Trimming cost V 0 bases and J 6 bases, with 14 bases left between them. This CDR3 is 15 amino acids long. Here the CDR3 reads CATSRDHGVGSEAFF. The CDR3, as DNA: TGTGCCACCAGCAGAGATCACGGGGTTGGTTCTGAAGCTTTCTTT.

This clonotype was seen more than once but under ten times. V usage is TRBV2 and J usage is TRBJ2-3, with 7 positions matching TRBD2. The CDR3 totals 16 residues. V lost 1 base and J lost 2; bases outside the gene matches: 6. Germline lookup yields CDR1 SNHLY and CDR2 FYNNEI. This CDR3 reads CASSEGLADYTDTQYF. The DNA of the CDR3 is TGTGCCAGCAGTGAAGGCCTAGCGGATTACACAGATACGCAGTATTTT. Full variable domain (outside the CDR3, taken from reference TRBV2 and TRBJ2-3): EPEVTQTPSHQVTQMGQEVILRCVPISNHLYFYWYRQILGQKVEFLVSFYNNEISEKSEIFDDQFSVERPDGSNFTLKIRSTKLEDSAMYFCASSEGLADYTDTQYFGPGTRLTVL.

The rearrangement uses TRBV12-3 or TRBV12-4 and TRBJ2-6; TRBD2 is a possible D gene (6 bases). The CDR3 spans 14 residues. V was clipped by 5 bases and J by 10 bases, with 15 bases between them. The CDR3 nucleotides are TGTGCCAGCAGTCCCCCGGGGGTTGAGAACGTCCTGACTTTC. Amino acid sequence: CASSPPGVENVLTF.

CDR3 sequence (DNA): TGCAGTGCTAGACCCCTAGCGGGTGTTAGCTCCTACGAGCAGTACGTC. This translates into CSARPLAGVSSYEQYV. V is TRBV20-1 and J is TRBJ2-7, with 8 bases aligning to TRBD2. Germline values: CDR1 DFQATT, CDR2 SNEGSKA (reference sequence). The J segment lost 0 bases and the V segment lost 2 bases, leaving 9 bases of the junction unmatched. CDR3 length equals 16 residues.

This clonotype occurred a few times. This may come from a read error, since a much larger clone is one base off. The J gene is TRBJ1-1, the V gene TRBV7-9, with D uncertain. Deletions cut 3 bases from V and 7 bases from J, with 3 bases between. Germline V gene lookup returns CDR1 SEHNR and CDR2 FQNEAQ (reference sequence). The CDR3 runs to 10 residues. CDR3 nucleotide sequence: TGTGCCAGCAGCTTCAGTGAAGCTTTCTTT. It is translated as CASSFSEAFF.

This clonotype turned up a few times. CDR3 sequence: CASTSGRTIEGGYTF. The CDR3 DNA reads TGTGCCAGCACTTCAGGCAGGACCATCGAAGGAGGCTACACCTTC. V and J are TRBV6-2 or TRBV6-3 and TRBJ1-2; D unresolved. The CDR3 consists of 15 residues. Per germline, CDR1 MNHEY and CDR2 SVGEGT. The germline V and J ends were trimmed by 7 bases and 8 bases, with 23 bases remaining between them.